The rows below give T cell receptor beta chains drawn from one sample of a study of cytomegalovirus exposure and HLA in healthy donors. TCRdb's copy holds only in-frame clones and misses some; the assay was immunoSEQ multiplex PCR. In the table there are fewer than 120,000 clones, approximately 84% of which are singletons. Specimen: PBMCs. The source is a man aged 40-49 years in good health and CMV-seronegative. The CDR3 runs from the conserved cysteine through the conserved F or W. Fields, in order: clone size, V gene, J gene, CDR3 protein. For some rows the clone size is stated as once, few or many, or as a class when expanded; others skip it.

.,TRBV6-5,TRBJ1-1,CASRSREAMNTEAFF
few,TRBV7-8,TRBJ1-6,CASSLGGMGSPLHF
once,TRBV28,TRBJ1-2,CASSSLRGPANYGYTF
.,TRBV29-1,TRBJ1-2,CSVAERGGYTF
once,TRBV5-5,TRBJ1-1,CASSLVVRDTEAFF
few,TRBV6-5,TRBJ1-1,CASGSGVEAFF
.,TRBV5-8,TRBJ2-1,CASSLLVANYNEQFF
.,TRBV2,TRBJ1-5,CASRTGGSNQPQHF
.,TRBV5-1,TRBJ1-1,CASSFTGPNTEAFF
.,TRBV2,TRBJ2-7,CASSEAPEYEQYF
.,TRBV7-2,TRBJ2-5,CASSLVPQGVGETQYF
.,TRBV28,TRBJ1-6,CASSQTGQGGSPLHF
once,TRBV15,TRBJ2-5,CAASTLRPGQGQETQYF
.,TRBV2,TRBJ1-5,CASSEGWQGSQPQHF
.,TRBV5-6,TRBJ1-6,CASSLVGRLRGNSPLHF
.,TRBV9,TRBJ2-7,CASSVVRQGIYEQYF
once,TRBV6-5,TRBJ1-2,CASRGQGFLYGYTF
.,TRBV6-6,TRBJ2-5,CASSYSPGETQYF
.,TRBV30,TRBJ2-7,CAWRAVGRSYEQYF
.,TRBV4-2,TRBJ1-1,CASSQGPGQGTEAFF
.,TRBV5-1,TRBJ2-3,CASSPGQGSDTQYF
.,TRBV6-5,TRBJ2-1,CASRRGGGNEQFF
.,TRBV18,TRBJ2-5,CASSRREGKETQYF
.,TRBV28,TRBJ1-5,CASRGGDRSNQPQHF
.,TRBV9,TRBJ2-5,CASNLYITGETQYF
.,TRBV6-1,TRBJ2-7,CASSLQTGSPYEQYF
.,TRBV5-1,TRBJ1-2,CASSSGKGDLGYGYTF
.,TRBV27,TRBJ1-4,CASRRGRSATNEKLFF
.,TRBV28,TRBJ2-1,CASSLFIDRGLSNEQFF
.,TRBV29-1,TRBJ1-1,CSADPGTGKTEAFF
.,TRBV5-1,TRBJ1-4,CASSPNRDTGNEKLFF
.,TRBV20-1,TRBJ2-5,CSAPGWETQYF